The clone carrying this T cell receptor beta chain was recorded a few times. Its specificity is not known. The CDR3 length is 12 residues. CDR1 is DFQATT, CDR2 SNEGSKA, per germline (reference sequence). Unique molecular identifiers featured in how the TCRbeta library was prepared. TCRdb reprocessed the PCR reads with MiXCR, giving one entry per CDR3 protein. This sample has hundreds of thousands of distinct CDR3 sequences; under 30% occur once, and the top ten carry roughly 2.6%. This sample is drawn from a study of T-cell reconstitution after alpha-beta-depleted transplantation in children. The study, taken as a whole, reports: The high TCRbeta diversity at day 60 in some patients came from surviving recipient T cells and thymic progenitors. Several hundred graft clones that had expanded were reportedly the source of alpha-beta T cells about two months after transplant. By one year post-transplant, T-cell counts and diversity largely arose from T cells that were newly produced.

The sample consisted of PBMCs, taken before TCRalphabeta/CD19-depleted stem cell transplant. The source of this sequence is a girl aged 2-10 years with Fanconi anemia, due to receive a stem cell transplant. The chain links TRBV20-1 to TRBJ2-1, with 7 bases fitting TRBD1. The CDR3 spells CRGQTTYNEQFF. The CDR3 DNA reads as TGCCGGGGACAGACTACCTACAATGAGCAGTTCTTC.